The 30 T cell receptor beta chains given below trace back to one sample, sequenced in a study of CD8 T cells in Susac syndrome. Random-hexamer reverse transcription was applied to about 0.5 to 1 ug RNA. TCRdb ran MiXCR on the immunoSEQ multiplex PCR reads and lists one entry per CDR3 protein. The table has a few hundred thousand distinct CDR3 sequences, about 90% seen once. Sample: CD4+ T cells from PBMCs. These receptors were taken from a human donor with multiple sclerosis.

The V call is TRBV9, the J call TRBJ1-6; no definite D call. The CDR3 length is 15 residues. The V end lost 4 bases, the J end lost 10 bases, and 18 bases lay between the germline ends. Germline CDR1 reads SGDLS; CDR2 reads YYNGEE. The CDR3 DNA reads TGTGCCAGCAGCCCGAGCCCACCTGGGCAATCACCCCTCCACTTT. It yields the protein CASSPSPPGQSPLHF.

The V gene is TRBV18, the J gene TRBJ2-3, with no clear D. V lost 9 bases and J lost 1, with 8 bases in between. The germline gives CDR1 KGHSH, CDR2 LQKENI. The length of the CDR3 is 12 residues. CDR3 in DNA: TGTGCCAGTACACGCGGCACAGATACGCAGTATTTT. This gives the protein CASTRGTDTQYF.

The CDR3: CSVRPSGTYNEQFF. The DNA for the CDR3 is TGCAGCGTTCGTCCCAGCGGGACCTACAATGAGCAGTTCTTC. The chain employs TRBV29-1 and TRBJ2-1; 7 bases align to TRBD2. The CDR3 extends over 14 amino acids. Germline lookup yields CDR1 SQVTM and CDR2 ANQGSEA. The V gene end was trimmed by 5 bases and the J gene end by 2 bases; junction bases not matched to a gene: 6.

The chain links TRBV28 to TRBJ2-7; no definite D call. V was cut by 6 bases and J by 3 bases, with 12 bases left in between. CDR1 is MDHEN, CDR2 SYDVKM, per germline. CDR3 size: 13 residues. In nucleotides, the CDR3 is TGTGCCAGCAGGCGGATGGTCGGCTACGAGCAGTACTTC. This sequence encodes CASRRMVGYEQYF. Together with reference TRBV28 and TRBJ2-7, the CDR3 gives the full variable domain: DVKVTQSSRYLVKRTGEKVFLECVQDMDHENMFWYRQDPGLGLRLIYFSYDVKMKEKGDIPEGYSVSREKKERFSLILESASTNQTSMYLCASRRMVGYEQYFGPGTRLTVT.

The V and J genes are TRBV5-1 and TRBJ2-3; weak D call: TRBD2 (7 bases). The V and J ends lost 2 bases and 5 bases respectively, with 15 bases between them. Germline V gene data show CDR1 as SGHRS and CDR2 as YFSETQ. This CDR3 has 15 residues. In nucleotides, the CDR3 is TGCGCCAGCAGCTTTCTGGGGGGGCCGGAAGATACGCAGTATTTT. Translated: CASSFLGGPEDTQYF.

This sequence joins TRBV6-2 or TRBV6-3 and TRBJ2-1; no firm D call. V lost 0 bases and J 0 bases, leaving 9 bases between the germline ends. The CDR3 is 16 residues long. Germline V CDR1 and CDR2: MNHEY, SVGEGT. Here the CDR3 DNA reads TGTGCCAGCAGTTACTCTACGACCTTCTCCTACAATGAGCAGTTCTTC. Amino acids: CASSYSTTFSYNEQFF.

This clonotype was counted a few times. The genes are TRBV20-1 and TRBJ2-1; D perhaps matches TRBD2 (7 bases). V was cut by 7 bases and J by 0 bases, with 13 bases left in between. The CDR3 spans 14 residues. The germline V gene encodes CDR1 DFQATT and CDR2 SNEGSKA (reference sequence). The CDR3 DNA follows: TGCAGTGGAGGGGGGGGGAGCTCCTACAATGAGCAGTTCTTC. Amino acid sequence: CSGGGGSSYNEQFF.

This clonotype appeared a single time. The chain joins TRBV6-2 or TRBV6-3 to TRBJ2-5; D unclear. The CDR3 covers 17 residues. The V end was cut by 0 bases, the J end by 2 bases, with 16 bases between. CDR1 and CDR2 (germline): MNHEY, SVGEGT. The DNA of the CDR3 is TGTGCCAGCAGTTACTCCTCGTCGAGGTTTGAGCAAGAGACCCAGTACTTC. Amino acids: CASSYSSSRFEQETQYF.

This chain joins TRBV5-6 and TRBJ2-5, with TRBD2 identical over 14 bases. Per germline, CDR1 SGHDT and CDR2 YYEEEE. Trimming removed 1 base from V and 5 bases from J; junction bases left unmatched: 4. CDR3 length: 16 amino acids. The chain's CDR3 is CASSLLTSGGVETQYF. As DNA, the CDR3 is TGTGCCAGCAGCTTGTTGACTAGCGGGGGGGTGGAGACCCAGTACTTC.

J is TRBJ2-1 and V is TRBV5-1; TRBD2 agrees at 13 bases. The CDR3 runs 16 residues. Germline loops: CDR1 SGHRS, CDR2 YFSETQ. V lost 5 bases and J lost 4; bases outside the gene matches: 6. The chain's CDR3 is CASSFGLAGVYNEQFF. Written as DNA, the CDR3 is TGCGCCAGCAGTTTCGGACTAGCGGGAGTGTACAATGAGCAGTTCTTC.

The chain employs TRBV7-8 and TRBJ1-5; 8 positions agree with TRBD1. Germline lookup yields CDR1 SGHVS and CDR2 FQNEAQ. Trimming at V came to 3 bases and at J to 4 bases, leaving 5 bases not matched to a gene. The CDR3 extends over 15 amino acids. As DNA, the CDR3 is TGTGCCAGCAGCTTTGACAGGGGTCGGAATCAGCCCCAGCATTTT. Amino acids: CASSFDRGRNQPQHF.

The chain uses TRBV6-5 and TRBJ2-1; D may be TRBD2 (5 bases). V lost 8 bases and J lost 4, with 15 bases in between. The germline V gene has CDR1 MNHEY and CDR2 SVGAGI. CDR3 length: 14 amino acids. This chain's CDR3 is CASRIRAAYNEQFF. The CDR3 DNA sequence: TGTGCCAGCCGCATTCGAGCGGCTTACAATGAGCAGTTCTTC.

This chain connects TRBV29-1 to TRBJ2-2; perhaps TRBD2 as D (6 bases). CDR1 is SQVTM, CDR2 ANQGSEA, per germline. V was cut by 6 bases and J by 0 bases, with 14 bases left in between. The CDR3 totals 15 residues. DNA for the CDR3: TGCAGCGTACTTAGCGGAGTTCCGAACACCGGGGAGCTGTTTTTT. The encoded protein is CSVLSGVPNTGELFF.

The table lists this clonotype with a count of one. The CDR3 protein is CASSLAQGANNIQYF. The CDR3 DNA follows: TGTGCCAGCAGCTTAGCCCAGGGGGCTAATAACATTCAGTACTTC. The chain links TRBV7-9 to TRBJ2-4; 8 bases are a match to TRBD1. V lost 0 bases, J lost 7 bases, and 5 bases stayed unmatched. The CDR3 is 15 amino acids. Germline V gene data show CDR1 as SEHNR and CDR2 as FQNEAQ (reference sequence).

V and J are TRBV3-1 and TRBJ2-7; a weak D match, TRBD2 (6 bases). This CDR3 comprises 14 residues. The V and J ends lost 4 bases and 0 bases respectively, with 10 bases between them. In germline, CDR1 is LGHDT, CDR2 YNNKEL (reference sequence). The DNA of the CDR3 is TGTGCCAGCAGCCGGGGCGGGAACTCCTACGAGCAGTACTTC. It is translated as CASSRGGNSYEQYF.

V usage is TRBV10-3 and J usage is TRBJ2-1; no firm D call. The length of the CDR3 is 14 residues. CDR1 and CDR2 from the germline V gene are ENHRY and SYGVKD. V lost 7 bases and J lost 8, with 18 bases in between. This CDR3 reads CAIKYRLAIDEQFF. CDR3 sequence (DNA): TGTGCCATCAAATACCGACTGGCTATTGATGAGCAGTTCTTC.

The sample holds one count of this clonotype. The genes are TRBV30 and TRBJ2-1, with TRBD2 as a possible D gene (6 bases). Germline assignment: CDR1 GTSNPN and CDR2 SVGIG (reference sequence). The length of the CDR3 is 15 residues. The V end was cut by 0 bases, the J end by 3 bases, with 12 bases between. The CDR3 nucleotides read TGTGCCTGGAGTGTACTAAGCGGGTACTACAATGAGCAGTTCTTC. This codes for CAWSVLSGYYNEQFF.

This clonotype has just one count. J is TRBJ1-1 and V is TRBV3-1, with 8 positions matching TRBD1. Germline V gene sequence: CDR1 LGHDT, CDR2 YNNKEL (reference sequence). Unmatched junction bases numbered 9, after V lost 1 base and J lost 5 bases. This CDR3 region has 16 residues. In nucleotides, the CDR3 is TGTGCCAGCAGCCAAGGTCGTAGGACAGGGAGGACTGAAGCTTTCTTT. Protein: CASSQGRRTGRTEAFF.

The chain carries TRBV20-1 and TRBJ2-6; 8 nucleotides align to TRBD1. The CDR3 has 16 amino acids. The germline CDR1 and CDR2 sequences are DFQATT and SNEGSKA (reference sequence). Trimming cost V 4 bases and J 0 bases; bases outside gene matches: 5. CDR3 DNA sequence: TGCAGTGCTACCGGGACAGGCGCCTCTGGGGCCAACGTCCTGACTTTC. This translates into CSATGTGASGANVLTF.

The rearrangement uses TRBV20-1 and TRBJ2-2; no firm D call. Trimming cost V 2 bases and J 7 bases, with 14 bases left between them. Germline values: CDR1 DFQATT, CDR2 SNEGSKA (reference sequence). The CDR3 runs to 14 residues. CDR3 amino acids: CSARMVQLSGELFF. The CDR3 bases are TGCAGTGCTAGAATGGTTCAGCTGAGCGGGGAGCTGTTTTTT.

CDR3 bases: TGCGCCAGCAGCACTGCCCCGCGGGGCTCCTACAATGAGCAGTTCTTC. This encodes CASSTAPRGSYNEQFF. This rearrangement joins TRBV5-1 to TRBJ2-1; D may be TRBD2 (6 bases). V lost 4 bases to trimming and J lost 0 bases, with 14 bases between them. Germline CDR1 SGHRS, CDR2 YFSETQ. The CDR3 is 16 amino acids.

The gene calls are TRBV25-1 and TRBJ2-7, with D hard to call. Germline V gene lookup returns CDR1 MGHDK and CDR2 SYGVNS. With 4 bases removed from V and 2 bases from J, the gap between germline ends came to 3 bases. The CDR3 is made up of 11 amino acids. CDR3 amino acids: CASSAAYEQYF. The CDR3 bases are TGTGCCAGCAGTGCAGCCTACGAGCAGTACTTC.

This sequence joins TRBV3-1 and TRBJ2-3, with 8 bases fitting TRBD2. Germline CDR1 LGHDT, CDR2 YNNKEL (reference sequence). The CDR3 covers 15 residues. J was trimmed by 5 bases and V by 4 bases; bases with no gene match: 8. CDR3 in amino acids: CASSPSFLAGDTQYF. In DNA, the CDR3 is TGTGCCAGCAGCCCGTCGTTTCTAGCGGGAGATACGCAGTATTTT.

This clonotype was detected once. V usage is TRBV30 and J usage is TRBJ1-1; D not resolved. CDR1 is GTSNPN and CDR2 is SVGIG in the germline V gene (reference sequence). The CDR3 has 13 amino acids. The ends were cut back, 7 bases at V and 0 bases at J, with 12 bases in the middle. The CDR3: CAFRGTMNTEAFF. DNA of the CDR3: TGTGCCTTCCGTGGCACGATGAACACTGAAGCTTTCTTT.

Here the CDR3 reads CATSATGGLAYEQYF. The CDR3 nucleotides are TGTGCCACCAGTGCCACAGGGGGACTAGCCTACGAGCAGTACTTC. V usage is TRBV24-1 and J usage is TRBJ2-7; D tentatively fits TRBD1 or TRBD2 (8 bases each). Germline CDR1 KGHDR, CDR2 SFDVKD. The CDR3 length is 15 residues. Trimming removed 5 bases at V and 2 bases at J, with 15 bases between.

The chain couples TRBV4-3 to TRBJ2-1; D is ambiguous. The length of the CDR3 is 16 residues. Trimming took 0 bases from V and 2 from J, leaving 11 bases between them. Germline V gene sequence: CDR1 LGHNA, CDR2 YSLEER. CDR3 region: CASSQEGPWPYNEQFF. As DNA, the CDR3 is TGCGCCAGCAGCCAAGAGGGTCCATGGCCCTACAATGAGCAGTTCTTC.

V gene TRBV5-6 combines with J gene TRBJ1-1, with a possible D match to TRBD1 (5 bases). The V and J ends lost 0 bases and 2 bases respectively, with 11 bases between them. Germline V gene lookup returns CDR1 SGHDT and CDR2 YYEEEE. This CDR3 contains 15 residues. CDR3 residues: CASSLEGRRNTEAFF. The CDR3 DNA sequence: TGTGCCAGCAGCTTGGAGGGACGGAGAAACACTGAAGCTTTCTTT.

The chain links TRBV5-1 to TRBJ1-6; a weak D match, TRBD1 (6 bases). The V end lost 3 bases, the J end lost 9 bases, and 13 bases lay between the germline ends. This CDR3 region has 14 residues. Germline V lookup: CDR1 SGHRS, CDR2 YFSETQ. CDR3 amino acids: CASSSSQGPSPLHF. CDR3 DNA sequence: TGCGCCAGCAGCTCCTCTCAGGGGCCTTCACCCCTCCACTTT.

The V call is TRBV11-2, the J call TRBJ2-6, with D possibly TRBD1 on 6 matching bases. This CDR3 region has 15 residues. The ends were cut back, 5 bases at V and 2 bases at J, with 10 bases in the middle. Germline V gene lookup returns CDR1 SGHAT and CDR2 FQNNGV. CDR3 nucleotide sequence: TGTGCCAGCAGCACCCACAGGGCTGGGGCCAACGTCCTGACTTTC. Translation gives CASSTHRAGANVLTF. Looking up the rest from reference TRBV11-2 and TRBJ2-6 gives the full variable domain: EAGVAQSPRYKIIEKRQSVAFWCNPISGHATLYWYQQILGQGPKLLIQFQNNGVVDDSQLPKDRFSAERLKGVDSTLKIQPAKLEDSAVYLCASSTHRAGANVLTFGAGSRLTVL.

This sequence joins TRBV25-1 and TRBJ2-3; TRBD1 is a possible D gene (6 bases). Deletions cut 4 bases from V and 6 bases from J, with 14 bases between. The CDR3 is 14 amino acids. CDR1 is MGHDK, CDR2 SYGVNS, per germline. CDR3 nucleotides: TGTGCCAGCAGTGGACAGGTCGTGGGGGATACGCAGTATTTT. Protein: CASSGQVVGDTQYF.